The 18 T cell receptor beta chains below come from one sample, sequenced in a study of T cell repertoires in cytomegalovirus infection. Antigens of these TCRs are unknown. TCRdb reanalysed the reads using MiXCR and keeps one entry per CDR3 protein. The sample holds 750,000 to 950,000 distinct CDR3 sequences, just under 30% seen once. Sequenced here: cultured CD8+ T cells from PBMCs, sampled from culture after CMV antigen stimulation. Source of these receptors: a human donor in good health (CMV status not recorded). Some clones in this sample may be carry-over from other donors' samples.

This chain uses TRBV7-3 with TRBJ2-1, with a possible D match to TRBD1 (5 bases). CDR1 and CDR2 from the germline V gene are SGHTA and FQGTGA. The ends were cut back, 4 bases at V and 6 bases at J, with 13 bases in the middle. CDR3 length equals 14 residues. Here the CDR3 DNA reads TGTGCCAGCAGCTCTGACGGCCAGGGCAATGAGCAGTTCTTC. As protein: CASSSDGQGNEQFF.

The V and J genes are TRBV29-1 and TRBJ1-2; D is unclear. The V gene lost 8 bases and the J gene lost 4 bases, with 11 bases spanning the gap. Germline lookup yields CDR1 SQVTM and CDR2 ANQGSEA. The CDR3 extends over 11 amino acids. The CDR3 DNA is TGCAGCACCAAGGGTGGCTATGGCTACACCTTC. Its translation: CSTKGGYGYTF.

This clonotype has only a few counts. The chain uses TRBV7-6 and TRBJ2-3, with D perhaps matching TRBD1 (6 bases). This CDR3 has 15 residues. Per germline, CDR1 SGHVS and CDR2 FNYEAQ. With 5 bases removed from V and 5 bases from J, the gap between germline ends came to 17 bases. CDR3 loop: CASSLAGPRGDTQYF. Written as DNA, the CDR3 is TGTGCCAGCAGCCTCGCGGGCCCCAGGGGAGATACGCAGTATTTT.

This clonotype was seen a few times. The V call is TRBV12-3 or TRBV12-4, the J call TRBJ1-3; TRBD1 aligns across 7 bases. Trimming at V came to 10 bases and at J to 4 bases, leaving 10 bases not matched to a gene. This CDR3 contains 14 residues. This chain's CDR3 is CATGGPGEGNTIYF. The CDR3 bases are TGTGCCACAGGGGGACCAGGGGAGGGAAACACCATATATTTT.

The rearrangement joins TRBV20-1 to TRBJ2-7; D uncertain. The CDR3 consists of 15 residues. Trimming removed 1 base at V and 4 bases at J, with 17 bases between. Germline CDR1 reads DFQATT; CDR2 reads SNEGSKA (reference sequence). Here the CDR3 reads CSARGSPQNLYEQYV. In DNA form, the CDR3 reads TGCAGTGCTAGAGGCTCCCCTCAGAATCTTTACGAGCAGTACGTC.

Only a few counts were recorded for this clonotype. The CDR3 bases are TGTGCCAGCAGCCCCTCCGCCGGGGAGATGAACACTGAAGCTTTCTTT. Translation gives CASSPSAGEMNTEAFF. The chain is built from TRBV7-3 and TRBJ1-1; D not resolved. This CDR3 region has 16 residues. V was pared by 5 bases and J by 0 bases, with 16 bases between. CDR1 is SGHTA, CDR2 FQGTGA, per germline.

The chain uses TRBV5-4 and TRBJ2-7; D gene unclear. V was pared by 0 bases and J by 2 bases, with 6 bases between. There are 13 residues in the CDR3. Germline CDR1 is SGHNT and CDR2 is YYREEE (reference sequence). In nucleotides, the CDR3 is TGTGCCAGCAGCTTGGATACGACCTACGAGCAGTACTTC. As protein: CASSLDTTYEQYF.

This clonotype has ten or more counts. This rearrangement joins TRBV7-8 to TRBJ2-1; perhaps TRBD2 as D (6 bases). Deletions cut 1 base from V and 1 base from J, with 8 bases between. The CDR3 runs to 15 residues. The germline gives CDR1 SGHVS, CDR2 FQNEAQ. The CDR3 loop reads CASSLGGKSYNEQFF. CDR3 DNA sequence: TGTGCCAGCAGCTTAGGCGGGAAGTCCTACAATGAGCAGTTCTTC.

The table lists this clonotype with many counts. The chain uses TRBV7-6 and TRBJ2-3; 11 bases are shared with TRBD1. Losses at the gene ends were 5 bases for V and 0 bases for J; bases not matched to a gene: 7. This CDR3 has 17 amino acids. Germline CDR1 SGHVS, CDR2 FNYEAQ. The CDR3 region has the DNA TGTGCCAGCAGCAACCCCGGACAGGGGGCTAGCACAGATACGCAGTATTTT. Translating it yields CASSNPGQGASTDTQYF.

The V call is TRBV10-3, the J call TRBJ1-2, with D possibly being TRBD1 (6 bases). The CDR3 runs 16 residues. Trimming took off 6 bases at V and 4 bases at J, with 21 bases between the two ends. CDR1 is ENHRY, CDR2 SYGVKD, per germline. In nucleotides, the CDR3 is TGTGCCATCAGGTATCGGGACACGGCGCCGATCTATGGCTACACCTTC. This encodes CAIRYRDTAPIYGYTF.

This clonotype was counted only a few times. The CDR3 reads CASSIGLTNEQFF. CDR3 DNA sequence: TGTGCCAGCAGTATTGGCCTCACGAATGAGCAGTTCTTC. The chain employs TRBV6-2 or TRBV6-3 and TRBJ2-1; D gene ambiguous. This CDR3 has 13 residues. In germline, CDR1 is MNHEY, CDR2 SVGEGT. With 5 bases removed from V and 7 bases from J, the gap between germline ends came to 12 bases.

The sample holds a few counts of this clonotype. The junction differs from germline at one of its ends, possibly a read error. The chain is built from TRBV7-7 and TRBJ2-3; the D is unclear. There are 14 residues in the CDR3. Germline loops: CDR1 SSHAT, CDR2 FNYEAQ (reference sequence). The chain's CDR3 is CASSHIGRTDTQYF. DNA for the CDR3: TGTGCTAGCAGTCATATAGGTAGAACAGATACGCAGTATTTT.

This clonotype was counted between two and nine times. The V call is TRBV4-1, the J call TRBJ1-2, with 7 bases lining up with TRBD1. V shed 1 base, J shed 0 bases, and the junction held 5 bases outside the gene matches. CDR1 and CDR2 (germline): MGHRA, YSYEKL. This CDR3 is 16 amino acids long. The CDR3 loop is CASSQVSGQTNYGYTF. The CDR3 DNA is TGCGCCAGCAGCCAAGTCTCGGGACAGACTAACTATGGCTACACCTTC.

This chain connects TRBV4-1 to TRBJ1-1; D gene unclear. Trimming removed 5 bases at V and 6 bases at J, with 19 bases between. CDR3 length: 15 amino acids. CDR1 and CDR2 (germline): MGHRA, YSYEKL. CDR3 DNA: TGCGCCAGCAGCGCCCCATCCGGAACAGCGTCTGAAGCTTTCTTT. Protein product: CASSAPSGTASEAFF.

The genes are TRBV7-9 and TRBJ1-1; TRBD1 might be the D (5 bases). CDR1 SEHNR and CDR2 FQNEAQ come from the germline V gene (reference sequence). The CDR3 spans 12 residues. V was trimmed by 7 bases and J by 8 bases, leaving 14 bases between them. CDR3 sequence (DNA): TGTGCCAGCATCGCAAGGGACTGGGAAGCTTTCTTT. Its translation is CASIARDWEAFF. Drawing the rest from reference TRBV7-9 and TRBJ1-1, the complete variable domain is DTGVSQNPRHKITKRGQNVTFRCDPISEHNRLYWYRQTLGQGPEFLTYFQNEAQLEKSRLLSDRFSAERPKGSFSTLEIQRTEQGDSAMYLCASIARDWEAFFGQGTRLTVV.

The chain has TRBV5-6 and TRBJ1-4; TRBD1 matches 7 bases. Germline assignment: CDR1 SGHDT and CDR2 YYEEEE. V lost 1 base to trimming and J lost 2 bases; unmatched junction nucleotides: 5. CDR3 size: 16 residues. This chain's CDR3 is CASSLQGQKTNEKLFF. CDR3 nucleotides: TGTGCCAGCAGCTTGCAGGGACAGAAGACTAATGAAAAACTGTTTTTT.

The chain combines TRBV29-1 with TRBJ2-3; TRBD2 aligns across 10 bases. This CDR3 has 15 residues. Per germline, CDR1 SQVTM and CDR2 ANQGSEA. Trimming at V came to 1 base and at J to 1 base, leaving 2 bases not matched to a gene. The CDR3 loop is CSVEGGTSGTDTQYF. DNA of the CDR3: TGCAGCGTTGAAGGGGGGACTAGCGGCACAGATACGCAGTATTTT.

In this sample, this clonotype turned up many times. The rearrangement joins TRBV7-8 to TRBJ1-1, with D perhaps matching TRBD1 (6 bases). The CDR3 extends over 15 amino acids. With 0 bases removed from V and 3 bases from J, the gap between germline ends came to 11 bases. Germline V gene data show CDR1 as SGHVS and CDR2 as FQNEAQ. This CDR3 reads CASSLARGLDTEAFF. CDR3 nucleotide sequence: TGTGCCAGCAGCTTAGCAAGGGGGTTGGACACTGAAGCTTTCTTT.